This section outlines one T cell receptor (beta chain) sequence together with its context. Its antigen is as yet unknown. Using immunoSEQ multiplex PCR, the repertoire was profiled, and TCRdb retains in-frame clones only, with some absent. Altogether 21,000 or so clones are present, over 75% being singletons, with the ten largest covering 20% to 25%. CDR1 WNHNN and CDR2 SYGVQD come from the germline V gene (reference sequence). V was pared by 3 bases and J by 7 bases, with 13 bases between. The CDR3 runs 13 residues. The sample originates from a study of OX40 agonist ivuxolimab in advanced cancers. General study points: At 0.1 to 3.0 mg/kg and by week 6, clonal expansion occurred in CD4+ and CD8+ blood T cells.

The source of this sequence is an adult with an advanced solid tumor such as melanoma, head and neck, liver or kidney cancer. The J gene is TRBJ2-7, the V gene TRBV10-1, with no clear D. The sample was CD4+ or CD8+ T cells sorted from blood, taken in a trial of the OX40 agonist ivuxolimab. In DNA form, the CDR3 reads TGCGCCAGCAGTGATTATCCAACGAGGGAGCAGTACTTC. Translation: CASSDYPTREQYF.